Reported below is one T cell receptor beta chain. The table lists this clone with a count of one. Its recognized antigen is unknown. Qualities for individual bases were not recorded, and no much larger clone is one base off. The library relied on the immunoSEQ multiplex PCR assay. The source is immuneACCESS, and TCRdb retained only in-frame sequences with V and J called. Part of the clones is not carried over; for the studies checked, unresolved V genes explain less than half of this, and the remainder is unexplained. In this sample the table shows about 130,000 clones, over 80% of which occur a single time. The top ten clones comprise roughly 0.54% of the sample. This entry belongs to a study of control samples from healthy donors and cancer patients (dated by TCRdb to about 2020). Sequenced material: PBMCs. The receptor was derived from a man of 80 years or more with head and neck cancer.

The CDR3 protein: CSATQTWDTEAFF. The base sequence is TGCAGCGCAACCCAAACGTGGGACACTGAAGCTTTCTTT. The chain is made from TRBV29-1 and TRBJ1-1; confidence is insufficient to name the D gene. Trimming removed 7 bases from V and 3 bases from J, leaving 15 bases between the germline ends. According to the germline V gene, CDR1 reads SQVTM and CDR2 reads ANQGSEA. The CDR3 covers 13 residues, taking in both the cysteine and the phenylalanine. This entry keeps only the CDR3 DNA: 39 bases, framed from base 1.